The 22 T cell receptor beta chains in this list originate from one sample, sequenced in a study of blood T cell repertoires in COVID-19. The repertoire was sequenced with immunoSEQ multiplex PCR; TCRdb's copy has only in-frame clones and lacks some. This sample has about 91,000 clones; approximately 77% occur once, and the top ten carry about 10%. Specimen: peripheral blood. Every receptor here comes from an elderly woman with acute or convalescent COVID-19.

The chain is built from TRBV6-1 and TRBJ2-5, with TRBD2 identical over 10 bases. Trimming took 4 bases from V and 9 from J; bases not matched to a gene: 17. CDR1 MNHNS and CDR2 SASEGT come from the germline V gene. The CDR3 consists of 17 residues. In nucleotides, the CDR3 is TGTGCCAGCAGTGGGGCGGGAGTAGCGGGGGGCCTAAGGGCCCAGTACTTC. As protein: CASSGAGVAGGLRAQYF.

This sequence joins TRBV7-3 and TRBJ2-5; D might be TRBD1 (6 bases). CDR1 SGHTA and CDR2 FQGTGA come from the germline V gene. This CDR3 has 15 amino acids. The V gene lost 2 bases and the J gene lost 1 base, with 11 bases spanning the gap. CDR3 in DNA: TGTGCCAGCAGCTTACAAACAGGGCCCCAAGAGACCCAGTACTTC. This codes for CASSLQTGPQETQYF.

This sequence joins TRBV15 and TRBJ2-5; 7 positions match TRBD1. This CDR3 is 16 amino acids long. V shed 1 base and J 1 base; nucleotides not matched to a gene: 6. Germline V gene data show CDR1 as LNHNV and CDR2 as YYDKDF (reference sequence). Here the CDR3 DNA reads TGTGCCACCAGCAGAGGGGGCAGGGGGACCCAAGAGACCCAGTACTTC. Amino acids: CATSRGGRGTQETQYF.

This sequence joins TRBV23-1 and TRBJ1-2; no clear D. TRBV23-1 is recorded as an ORF, its role being uncertain. The length of the CDR3 is 13 residues. V shed 0 bases and J shed 6 bases, with 8 bases lying between them. CDR3 nucleotides: TGCGCCAGCAGTCAATCACGGGTGGATGGCTACACCTTC. Its translation: CASSQSRVDGYTF.

This clone was observed once. The V gene is TRBV4-3, the J gene TRBJ1-4, with no clear D. This CDR3 is built from 15 residues. Germline-derived CDR1 and CDR2 are LGHNA and YSLEER. V was trimmed by 6 bases and J by 0 bases, leaving 11 bases between them. The CDR3: CASSQRLATNEKLFF. As DNA, the CDR3 is TGCGCCAGCAGTCAGAGACTTGCAACTAATGAAAAACTGTTTTTT.

V gene TRBV7-2 combines with J gene TRBJ2-7; 13 bases agree with TRBD2. The CDR3 consists of 16 residues. Germline V gene lookup returns CDR1 SGHTA and CDR2 FQGNSA. The junction had 3 bases not matched to a gene; V was cut back by 4 bases and J by 0 bases. The CDR3 DNA follows: TGTGCCAGCAGCTCGTGGACTAGCGGGGGCTCCTACGAGCAGTACTTC. Its protein is CASSSWTSGGSYEQYF.

The rearrangement links TRBV28 to TRBJ2-7, with 8 bases that match TRBD2. V was clipped by 4 bases and J by 12 bases; unmatched bases: 11. The length of the CDR3 is 13 residues. CDR1 and CDR2 from the germline V gene are MDHEN and SYDVKM. CDR3 nucleotides: TGTGCCAGCAGTTCCGGGACTAGTCAATCGGCGTACTTC. Residues: CASSSGTSQSAYF.

V gene TRBV5-1 combines with J gene TRBJ2-2, with a possible D match to TRBD2 (5 bases). Germline V gene sequence: CDR1 SGHRS, CDR2 YFSETQ. Trimming removed 0 bases at V and 4 bases at J, with 19 bases between. CDR3 size: 18 residues. DNA for the CDR3: TGCGCCAGCAGCTTGGGTTACCTGGGAGCAGCCAGCACCGGGGAGCTGTTTTTT. Translated: CASSLGYLGAASTGELFF.

V and J are TRBV19 and TRBJ1-5; 9 bases are a match to TRBD1. This CDR3 is built from 13 residues. CDR1 and CDR2 (germline): LNHDA, SQIVND (reference sequence). Unmatched junction bases numbered 6, after V lost 9 bases and J lost 6 bases. The CDR3 reads CASGQGLSQPQHF. Written as DNA, the CDR3 is TGTGCCAGCGGACAGGGGCTTAGTCAGCCCCAGCATTTT.

The rearrangement links TRBV1 to TRBJ2-3; TRBD2 is taken as the D call from the table, unchecked against the DNA. TRBV1 is designated a pseudogene. The CDR3 is 22 residues long. DNA for the CDR3: TGCACCAGCAGCCAAGGACACTTGAGGAGACTAGCGGGAGGGCCCTCGGGAGATACGCAGTATTTT. It translates to CTSSQGHLRRLAGGPSGDTQYF.

CDR3 nucleotides: TGTGCCAGCAGACCCCAGGTTAGCTATGGCTACACCTTC. Its protein is CASRPQVSYGYTF. V is TRBV6-5 and J is TRBJ1-2; D remains unclear. The V and J ends lost 6 bases and 4 bases respectively, with 12 bases between them. Germline lookup yields CDR1 MNHEY and CDR2 SVGAGI. The CDR3 is 13 amino acids.

V gene TRBV24-1 combines with J gene TRBJ1-1, with TRBD1 as a possible D gene (5 bases). This CDR3 has 14 residues. Germline CDR1 is KGHDR and CDR2 is SFDVKD. Trimming removed 5 bases from V and 2 bases from J, with 11 bases in between. This chain's CDR3 is CATSAEDRNTEAFF. CDR3 DNA sequence: TGTGCCACCAGTGCCGAAGACAGAAACACTGAAGCTTTCTTT.

The gene calls are TRBV30 and TRBJ2-1; 15 nucleotides line up with TRBD2. After removal of 2 bases from V and 8 bases from J, the junction contained 4 bases not matched to a gene. The CDR3 runs to 15 residues. In germline, CDR1 is GTSNPN, CDR2 SVGIG (reference sequence). CDR3 sequence (DNA): TGTGCCTGGAGTATGGGACTAGCGGGAGGAGATGAGCAGTTCTTC. Its protein is CAWSMGLAGGDEQFF.

The chain combines TRBV28 with TRBJ1-2; TRBD1 matches at 8 bases. This CDR3 has 14 amino acids. The ends lost 4 bases at V and 7 bases at J; junction bases unmatched: 8. CDR1 and CDR2 (germline): MDHEN, SYDVKM. CDR3 loop: CASSSGQGSGGYTF. The CDR3 nucleotides are TGTGCCAGCAGTTCCGGACAGGGATCGGGTGGCTACACCTTC.

The sample holds a few counts of this clone. The rearrangement links TRBV5-5 to TRBJ2-7, with 7 bases that match TRBD1. With V trimmed by 4 bases and J by 5 bases, 15 bases remained unmatched. Germline loops: CDR1 SGHKS, CDR2 YYEKEE (reference sequence). The CDR3 runs 16 residues. CDR3 sequence (DNA): TGTGCCAGCAGCCTACACACAGGGGTGAGGTCGGACGAGCAGTACTTC. Translated: CASSLHTGVRSDEQYF.

This clone was picked up one time. This rearrangement joins TRBV19 to TRBJ2-7; 9 bases fit TRBD2. Germline values: CDR1 LNHDA, CDR2 SQIVND (reference sequence). The length of the CDR3 is 15 residues. V lost 1 base to trimming and J lost 1 base; unmatched junction nucleotides: 2. CDR3 DNA sequence: TGTGCCAGTAGTATAGGGACTAGCGTTTCCTACGAGCAGTACTTC. Protein sequence: CASSIGTSVSYEQYF.

This sequence joins TRBV5-1 and TRBJ2-7, with 7 bases lining up with TRBD1. J gave up 0 bases and V 0 bases, and 3 bases lay outside the gene matches. The CDR3 runs 15 residues. Germline CDR1 SGHRS, CDR2 YFSETQ. CDR3: CASSLGGQNSYEQYF. The CDR3 DNA reads TGCGCCAGCAGCTTGGGGGGACAGAACTCCTACGAGCAGTACTTC.

The chain couples TRBV6-2 or TRBV6-3 to TRBJ1-2, with a tentative D call TRBD1 (6 bases). Germline CDR1 reads MNHEY; CDR2 reads SVGEGT. This CDR3 is 13 amino acids long. V was trimmed by 6 bases and J by 5 bases, leaving 13 bases between them. In DNA form, the CDR3 reads TGTGCCAGCAGCCCCGACAGGAATTATGGCTACACCTTC. Translation gives CASSPDRNYGYTF.

This chain connects TRBV30 to TRBJ1-2; tentative D call: TRBD1 (5 bases). The CDR3 contains 13 residues. In germline, CDR1 is GTSNPN, CDR2 SVGIG (reference sequence). Trimming pared 0 bases from V and 4 bases from J, leaving 9 bases between. Here the CDR3 reads CAWSVKGAYGYTF. CDR3 DNA: TGTGCCTGGAGTGTCAAAGGGGCCTATGGCTACACCTTC.

This chain connects TRBV2 to TRBJ2-4; 7 bases match TRBD2. The CDR3 runs to 17 residues. V shed 6 bases and J 7 bases; nucleotides not matched to a gene: 18. The germline CDR1 and CDR2 sequences are SNHLY and FYNNEI. CDR3 loop: CASSGAGFAAAGNIQYF. The CDR3 DNA reads TGTGCCAGCAGCGGAGCCGGGTTTGCGGCAGCGGGGAACATTCAGTACTTC.

The chain carries TRBV6-2 or TRBV6-3 and TRBJ1-5; the D is unclear. V was trimmed by 2 bases and J by 2 bases, leaving 10 bases between them. CDR1 is MNHEY and CDR2 is SVGEGT in the germline V gene. There are 15 residues in the CDR3. CDR3 bases: TGTGCCAGCAGTTACCCCCCGGGAGGCAATCAGCCCCAGCATTTT. Translating it yields CASSYPPGGNQPQHF.

This clone has a single count. The chain is built from TRBV4-2 and TRBJ1-2; D ambiguous. V was cut by 1 base and J by 3 bases, with 12 bases left in between. Germline values: CDR1 LGHNA, CDR2 YNFKEQ. CDR3 length equals 15 residues. DNA for the CDR3: TGTGCCAGCAGCCAAGCCGCGCAGGTTGACTATGGCTACACCTTC. Translating gives CASSQAAQVDYGYTF.